The T cell receptor (beta chain) under discussion was sequenced for a study of blood T cell repertoires in COVID-19. Study-level information: Whether acute or convalescent, the COVID-19 samples came from the United States, Italy and Spain. The analysed material was cDNA or gDNA that came from T cells, B-cell-depleted T cells, or PBMCs.

There are 13 residues in the CDR3. Per germline, CDR1 MNHEY and CDR2 SVGAGI. Trimming took 7 bases from V and 9 from J, leaving 16 bases between them. Under the authors' procedure: It was from reference gene primer amplification that nucleated cell counts were estimated. This table comes from immunoSEQ multiplex PCR, and its TCRdb copy is limited to in-frame clones, with some not included. V, J and clone size are taken as reported in that table, and D and trimming were inferred from the DNA itself. The sample has over 250,000 clones; approximately 85% are singletons. Sequences were obtained from peripheral blood. The clonotype comes from a human donor in a cohort sampled during active COVID-19. The chain employs TRBV6-5 and TRBJ1-5; D is unresolved. Here the CDR3 reads CASTRDGAGPQHF. The DNA for the CDR3 is TGTGCCAGCACTCGAGACGGCGCAGGGCCCCAGCATTTT.